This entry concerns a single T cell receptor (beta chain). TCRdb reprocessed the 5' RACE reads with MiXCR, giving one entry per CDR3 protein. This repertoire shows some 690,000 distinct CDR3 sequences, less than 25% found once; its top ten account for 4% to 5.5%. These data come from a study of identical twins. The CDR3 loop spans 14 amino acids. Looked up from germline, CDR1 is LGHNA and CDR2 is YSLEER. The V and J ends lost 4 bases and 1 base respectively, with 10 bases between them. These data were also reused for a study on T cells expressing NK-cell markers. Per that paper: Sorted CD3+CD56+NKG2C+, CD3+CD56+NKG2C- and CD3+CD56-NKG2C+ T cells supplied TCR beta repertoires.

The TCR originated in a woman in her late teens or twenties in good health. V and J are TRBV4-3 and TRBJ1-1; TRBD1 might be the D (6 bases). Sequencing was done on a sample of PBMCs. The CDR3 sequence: CASSRGQTNTEAFF. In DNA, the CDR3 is TGCGCCAGCAGCCGAGGACAGACGAACACTGAAGCTTTCTTT.